These 5 T cell receptor beta chains came from one sample sequenced in a study of blood T cell repertoires in COVID-19. Sequencing was performed with immunoSEQ multiplex PCR; in TCRdb, only in-frame clones are kept and a portion is missing. Found here are tens of thousands of clones, roughly 89% of them singletons; the top ten hold approximately 3%. The sequencing sample was made of peripheral blood. These receptor sequences come from a man aged 50 to 60 with active COVID-19.

This clone was detected once. The V and J genes are TRBV4-2 and TRBJ2-7; 9 bases fit TRBD1. Looked up from germline, CDR1 is LGHNA and CDR2 is YNFKEQ. The CDR3 is 16 residues long. J gave up 4 bases and V 0 bases, and 7 bases lay outside the gene matches. DNA of the CDR3: TGTGCCAGCAGCCAAGATGGAACAGGGGGCCCATACGAGCAGTACTTC. It specifies CASSQDGTGGPYEQYF.

V usage is TRBV28 and J usage is TRBJ2-4; no clear D gene. Germline lookup yields CDR1 MDHEN and CDR2 SYDVKM. The CDR3 consists of 12 residues. V was clipped by 2 bases and J by 5 bases, with 4 bases between them. CDR3 DNA sequence: TGTGCCAGCAGTTTACTAGAAAACATTCAGTACTTC. It encodes CASSLLENIQYF.

The chain combines TRBV19 with TRBJ1-5; TRBD1 is a possible D gene (5 bases). The V end was cut by 6 bases, the J end by 4 bases, with 13 bases between. The CDR3 is 14 residues long. The germline gives CDR1 LNHDA, CDR2 SQIVND (reference sequence). CDR3 region: CASRDTATNQPQHF. In DNA, the CDR3 is TGTGCCAGTAGGGACACAGCAACTAATCAGCCCCAGCATTTT.

This chain joins TRBV28 and TRBJ2-7, with D unresolved. The CDR3 has 15 residues. Trimming removed 3 bases at V and 4 bases at J, with 16 bases between. Germline CDR1 and CDR2: MDHEN and SYDVKM. CDR3 protein: CASSLSVLGRYEQYF. DNA for the CDR3: TGTGCCAGCAGTTTGTCGGTCCTAGGAAGGTACGAGCAGTACTTC.

CDR3 loop: CASSSRWGDETQYF. As DNA, the CDR3 is TGTGCCAGCAGCTCACGATGGGGAGACGAGACCCAGTACTTC. This chain connects TRBV7-9 to TRBJ2-5; TRBD2 is a possible D gene (5 bases). Trimming left V 4 bases short and J 5 bases short, with 14 bases between. This CDR3 spans 14 amino acids. In germline, CDR1 is SEHNR, CDR2 FQNEAQ (reference sequence).